This T cell receptor beta chain is drawn from a study of OX40 agonist ivuxolimab in advanced cancers. Study-wide background: The patients got ivuxolimab, which is an agonistic anti-OX40 (CD134) antibody.

Study-level points and caveats: Some of the nonresponding patients also showed low levels of normalized T-cell clonal expansion.

Produced via immunoSEQ multiplex PCR; TCRdb's table is partial and in-frame only. This repertoire shows fewer than 90,000 clones, 75% to 90% found once; its top ten account for 0.19%. The V and J ends lost 0 bases and 2 bases, in that order; junction bases with no gene match: 6. The germline CDR1 and CDR2 sequences are LGHNA and YNFKEQ. This CDR3 spans 17 amino acids. As for this clone: The antigen is unknown.

The chain uses TRBV4-2 and TRBJ2-3; 9 bases are a match to TRBD2. Specimen: CD4+ or CD8+ T cells sorted from blood, collected in a trial of the OX40 agonist ivuxolimab. This clonotype was obtained from an adult with an advanced solid tumor such as melanoma, head and neck, liver or kidney cancer. DNA of the CDR3: TGTGCCAGCAGCCAAGAGGGGCTAGCGGGGTACACAGATACGCAGTATTTT. It encodes CASSQEGLAGYTDTQYF.